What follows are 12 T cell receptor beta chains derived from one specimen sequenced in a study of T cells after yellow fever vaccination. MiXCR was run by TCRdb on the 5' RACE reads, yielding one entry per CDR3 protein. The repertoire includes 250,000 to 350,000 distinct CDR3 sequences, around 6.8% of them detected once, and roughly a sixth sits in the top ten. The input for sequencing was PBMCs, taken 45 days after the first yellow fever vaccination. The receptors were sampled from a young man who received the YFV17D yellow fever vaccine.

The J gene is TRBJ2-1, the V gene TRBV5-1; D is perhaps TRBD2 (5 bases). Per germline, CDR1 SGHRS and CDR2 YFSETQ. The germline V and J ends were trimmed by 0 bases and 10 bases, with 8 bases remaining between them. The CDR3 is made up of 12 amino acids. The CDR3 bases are TGCGCCAGCAGCTTGGATAGCGCCGAGCAGTTCTTC. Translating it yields CASSLDSAEQFF.

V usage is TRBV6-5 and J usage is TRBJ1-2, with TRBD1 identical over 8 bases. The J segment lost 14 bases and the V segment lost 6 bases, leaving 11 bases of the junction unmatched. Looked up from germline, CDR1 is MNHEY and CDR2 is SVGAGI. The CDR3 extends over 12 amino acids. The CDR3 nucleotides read TGTGCCAGCAGGAAGACAGGGGCCTGGGAAACCTTC. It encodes CASRKTGAWETF.

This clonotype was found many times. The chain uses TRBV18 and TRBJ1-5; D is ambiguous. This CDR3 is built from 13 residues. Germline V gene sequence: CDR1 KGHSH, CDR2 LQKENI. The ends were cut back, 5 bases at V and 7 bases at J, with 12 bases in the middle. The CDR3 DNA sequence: TGTGCCAGCTCATCCGACCCAAACCAGCCCCAGCATTTT. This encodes CASSSDPNQPQHF.

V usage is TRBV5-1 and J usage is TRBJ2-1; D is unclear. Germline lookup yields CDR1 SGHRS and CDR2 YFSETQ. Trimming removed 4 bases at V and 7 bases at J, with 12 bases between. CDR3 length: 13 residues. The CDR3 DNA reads TGCGCCAGCAGCCCCTATGAGGTGAATGAGCAGTTCTTC. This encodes CASSPYEVNEQFF.

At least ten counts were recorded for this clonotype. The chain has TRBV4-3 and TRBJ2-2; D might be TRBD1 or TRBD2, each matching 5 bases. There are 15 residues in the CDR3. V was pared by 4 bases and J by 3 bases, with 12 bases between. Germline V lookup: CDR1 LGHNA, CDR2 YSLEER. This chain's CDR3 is CASSPEGPHTGELFF. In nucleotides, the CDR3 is TGCGCCAGCAGCCCCGAGGGACCGCACACCGGGGAGCTGTTTTTT.

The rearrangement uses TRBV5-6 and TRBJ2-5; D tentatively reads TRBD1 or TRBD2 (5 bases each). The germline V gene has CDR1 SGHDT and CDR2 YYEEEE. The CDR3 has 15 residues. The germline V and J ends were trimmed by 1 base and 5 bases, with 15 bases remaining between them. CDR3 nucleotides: TGTGCCAGCAGCTTGTGGGCAGCCTGGGGGGAGACCCAGTACTTC. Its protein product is CASSLWAAWGETQYF.

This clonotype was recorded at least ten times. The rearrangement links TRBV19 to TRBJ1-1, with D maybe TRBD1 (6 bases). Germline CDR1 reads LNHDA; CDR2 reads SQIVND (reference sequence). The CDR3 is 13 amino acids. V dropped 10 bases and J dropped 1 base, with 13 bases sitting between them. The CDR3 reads CATKDRQNTEAFF. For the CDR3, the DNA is TGTGCCACCAAGGACAGACAGAACACTGAAGCTTTCTTT.

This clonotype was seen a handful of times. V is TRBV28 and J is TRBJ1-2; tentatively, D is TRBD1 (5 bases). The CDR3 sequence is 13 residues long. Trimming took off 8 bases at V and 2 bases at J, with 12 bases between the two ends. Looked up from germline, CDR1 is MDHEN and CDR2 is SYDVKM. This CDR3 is CASGFDRNYGYTF. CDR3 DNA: TGTGCCAGCGGCTTTGACAGAAACTATGGCTACACCTTC.

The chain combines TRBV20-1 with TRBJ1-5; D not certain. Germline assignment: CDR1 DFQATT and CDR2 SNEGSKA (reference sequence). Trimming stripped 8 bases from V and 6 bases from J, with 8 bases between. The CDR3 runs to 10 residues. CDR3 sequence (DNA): TGCAGTTCCCCCAGTCAGCCCCAGCATTTT. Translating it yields CSSPSQPQHF.

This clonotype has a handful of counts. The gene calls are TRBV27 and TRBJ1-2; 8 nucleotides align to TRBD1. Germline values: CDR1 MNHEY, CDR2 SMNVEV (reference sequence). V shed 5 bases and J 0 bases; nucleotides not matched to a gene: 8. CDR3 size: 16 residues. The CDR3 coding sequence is TGTGCCAGCAGTCCCACCAACAGGGGGTCTAACTATGGCTACACCTTC. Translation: CASSPTNRGSNYGYTF.

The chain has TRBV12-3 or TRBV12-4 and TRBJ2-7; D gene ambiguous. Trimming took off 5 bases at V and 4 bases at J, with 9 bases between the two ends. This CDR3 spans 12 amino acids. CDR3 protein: CASSASEYEQYF. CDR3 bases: TGTGCCAGCAGTGCGTCGGAATACGAGCAGTACTTC.

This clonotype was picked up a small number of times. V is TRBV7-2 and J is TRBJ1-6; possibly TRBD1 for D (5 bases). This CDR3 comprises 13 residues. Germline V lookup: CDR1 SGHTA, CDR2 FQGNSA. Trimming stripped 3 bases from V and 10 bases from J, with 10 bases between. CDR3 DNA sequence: TGTGCCAGCAGCTTCGACGGGGCGTCACCCCTCCACTTT. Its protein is CASSFDGASPLHF.